The 21 T cell receptor beta chains in this list originate from one sample, sequenced in a study of T cells in Graves' hyperthyroidism and ophthalmopathy. What was amplified from RNA transcripts were TCR beta CDR3 regions. A set of HTBI primers served as the primers for a first-round RT-PCR of the TCR CDR3. TCRdb reanalysed the multiplex PCR reads using MiXCR and keeps one entry per CDR3 protein. The sample contains 310,000 or so distinct CDR3 sequences, 15% to 20% of which appear only once. Sequenced sample: blood. The receptors stem from a woman aged 55-70 years with Graves' ophthalmopathy.

This clonotype was seen at least ten times. This sequence joins TRBV27 and TRBJ2-7, with 7 positions matching TRBD1. Germline CDR1 reads MNHEY; CDR2 reads SMNVEV (reference sequence). This CDR3 contains 15 residues. V gave up 2 bases and J gave up 0 bases; unmatched junction bases: 4. Written as DNA, the CDR3 is TGTGCCAGCAGTTTAACGACAGGGAACTCCTACGAGCAGTACTTC. This translates into CASSLTTGNSYEQYF.

This clonotype was recorded at least ten times. This chain joins TRBV29-1 and TRBJ2-1; 13 nucleotides align to TRBD2. Looked up from germline, CDR1 is SQVTM and CDR2 is ANQGSEA. The ends lost 8 bases at V and 1 base at J; junction bases unmatched: 20. CDR3 length equals 20 residues. CDR3 loop: CSHGDQGLAGFIQSYNEQFF. In DNA form, the CDR3 reads TGCAGCCACGGGGATCAGGGACTAGCGGGATTTATCCAATCCTACAATGAGCAGTTCTTC.

A few counts support this clonotype. This chain connects TRBV27 to TRBJ1-2; D not resolved. CDR3 length: 14 residues. V was shortened by 5 bases and J by 5 bases, with 15 bases between the two germline ends. Germline V gives CDR1 MNHEY, CDR2 SMNVEV (reference sequence). CDR3 in amino acids: CASSPHPVNYGYTF. CDR3 nucleotide sequence: TGTGCCAGCAGTCCACATCCAGTAAATTATGGCTACACCTTC.

This clonotype was observed many times. This chain links TRBV2 with TRBJ1-5; TRBD1 is a possible D gene (5 bases). Trimming took 3 bases from V and 0 from J, leaving 9 bases between them. CDR3 length: 15 amino acids. In germline, CDR1 is SNHLY, CDR2 FYNNEI. The CDR3 DNA reads as TGTGCCAGCAGTGATTGGGGGTATAGCAATCAGCCCCAGCATTTT. It codes for CASSDWGYSNQPQHF.

This clonotype came up many times. V usage is TRBV7-8 and J usage is TRBJ1-1, with D tentatively TRBD1 (5 bases). Deletions cut 4 bases from V and 11 bases from J, with 14 bases between. Germline V gene sequence: CDR1 SGHVS, CDR2 FQNEAQ. The CDR3 is made up of 12 amino acids. The CDR3 bases are TGTGCCAGCAGCTCTCGTCTGGGGGGTGCTTTCTTT. Translation: CASSSRLGGAFF.

The sample holds many counts of this clonotype. The chain recombines TRBV2 with TRBJ2-3; D gene ambiguous. The CDR3 is 11 amino acids. Trimming cost V 10 bases and J 3 bases, with 8 bases left between them. The germline V gene encodes CDR1 SNHLY and CDR2 FYNNEI. The CDR3 DNA reads TGTGCCATAGATTCGACAGATACGCAGTATTTT. As protein: CAIDSTDTQYF.

This clonotype was observed a few times. This chain links TRBV27 with TRBJ1-5; D call uncertain. The CDR3 is 15 amino acids. Looked up from germline, CDR1 is MNHEY and CDR2 is SMNVEV (reference sequence). V gave up 0 bases and J gave up 5 bases, with 11 bases separating them. This chain's CDR3 is CASSLSPQTDQPQHF. The CDR3 DNA follows: TGTGCCAGCAGTTTATCCCCACAGACGGATCAGCCCCAGCATTTT.

This clonotype was counted many times. The chain is built from TRBV20-1 and TRBJ1-5, with D possibly TRBD1 on 5 matching bases. The CDR3 is made up of 12 amino acids. Trimming removed 4 bases from V and 2 bases from J, with 6 bases in between. Germline loops: CDR1 DFQATT, CDR2 SNEGSKA (reference sequence). CDR3 loop: CSAKGGNQPQHF. The CDR3 coding sequence is TGCAGTGCTAAAGGGGGCAATCAGCCCCAGCATTTT.

In its sample, this clonotype was seen many times. The CDR3 DNA follows: TGTGCCAGCAGTTTTATTCTCTCTCGGGACACCGGGGAGCTGTTTTTT. It encodes CASSFILSRDTGELFF. The chain combines TRBV12-3 or TRBV12-4 with TRBJ2-2; D unclear. Trimming removed 3 bases from V and 3 bases from J, with 14 bases in between. The CDR3 covers 16 residues.

This clonotype turned up a few times. V usage is TRBV9 and J usage is TRBJ1-4, with TRBD1 as a possible D gene (6 bases). CDR1 and CDR2 from the germline V gene are SGDLS and YYNGEE. Trimming left V 4 bases short and J 7 bases short, with 14 bases between. The CDR3 is 14 residues long. CDR3 coding DNA: TGTGCCAGCAGCCCCTCGGGCAGGGGTGAAAAACTGTTTTTT. Encoded protein: CASSPSGRGEKLFF.

The sample holds a few counts of this clonotype. V and J are TRBV27 and TRBJ2-7, with 13 bases fitting TRBD2. Trimming cost V 6 bases and J 5 bases; bases outside gene matches: 1. This CDR3 has 13 residues. Germline loops: CDR1 MNHEY, CDR2 SMNVEV (reference sequence). This CDR3 reads CASRLAGGHEQYF. Here the CDR3 DNA reads TGTGCCAGCAGACTAGCGGGAGGGCACGAGCAGTACTTC.

The chain employs TRBV29-1 and TRBJ2-3, with D unclear. Germline CDR1 is SQVTM and CDR2 is ANQGSEA. This CDR3 has 12 residues. The V end lost 7 bases, the J end lost 6 bases, and 14 bases lay between the germline ends. CDR3 in DNA: TGCAGCGCCGCCAGCGCGTCGGATACGCAGTATTTT. Translating gives CSAASASDTQYF.

This clonotype was detected ten times or more. The CDR3 sequence is CASSQTGGSGGYEQYF. The CDR3 nucleotides read TGTGCCAGCAGCCAGACAGGGGGCAGCGGCGGCTACGAGCAGTACTTC. The gene calls are TRBV7-2 and TRBJ2-7, with TRBD1 matching over 10 bases. The CDR3 totals 16 residues. Germline loops: CDR1 SGHTA, CDR2 FQGNSA. Trimming at V came to 5 bases and at J to 3 bases, leaving 10 bases not matched to a gene.

The chain has TRBV20-1 and TRBJ2-3; maybe TRBD2 (5 bases). The CDR3 sequence is 14 residues long. The germline V gene encodes CDR1 DFQATT and CDR2 SNEGSKA (reference sequence). V lost 3 bases, J lost 5 bases, and 15 bases lay in between. The CDR3 coding sequence is TGCAGTGCTAGGGTTGGGAGACTAAGAGATACGCAGTATTTT. This encodes CSARVGRLRDTQYF.

The genes are TRBV25-1 and TRBJ1-4; TRBD1 matches 8 bases. CDR3 length equals 14 residues. CDR1 and CDR2 (germline): MGHDK, SYGVNS. J was trimmed by 8 bases and V by 7 bases; bases with no gene match: 9. The CDR3 region has the DNA TGTGCCAGCACCCCCCGGACAGGGATAGAAAAACTGTTTTTT. This translates into CASTPRTGIEKLFF.

As to this clonotype: The junction departs from the called germline gene at one end, perhaps through a read error. This chain uses TRBV7-3 with TRBJ2-2, with D maybe TRBD1 (6 bases). Germline V gene data show CDR1 as SGHTA and CDR2 as FQGTGA. The CDR3 is 17 amino acids. The chain's CDR3 is CASSSQLGVGDTRELFF. DNA for the CDR3: TGTGCCAGCAGCTCACAGCTAGGGGTGGGGGACACCCGGGAGCTGTTTTTT.

This clonotype was seen many times. The chain recombines TRBV29-1 with TRBJ2-1; the match to TRBD2 covers 15 bases. The CDR3 runs to 17 residues. The junction had 11 bases not matched to a gene; V was cut back by 3 bases and J by 8 bases. CDR1 is SQVTM, CDR2 ANQGSEA, per germline. CDR3: CSVEGDGTSGRRDEQFF. The CDR3 coding sequence is TGCAGCGTTGAGGGTGACGGGACTAGCGGGAGGAGAGATGAGCAGTTCTTC.

This clonotype was seen a handful of times. This chain connects TRBV19 to TRBJ2-7, with TRBD2 matching over 9 bases. The CDR3 covers 15 residues. V was clipped by 3 bases and J by 2 bases; unmatched bases: 5. Germline-derived CDR1 and CDR2 are LNHDA and SQIVND (reference sequence). The CDR3 reads CASSIGLAPAYEQYF. In DNA, the CDR3 is TGTGCCAGTAGTATCGGACTAGCGCCAGCCTACGAGCAGTACTTC.

CDR3 in amino acids: CASSLEAGTVREQYF. CDR3 nucleotides: TGTGCCAGCAGCTTAGAGGCGGGGACCGTACGAGAGCAGTACTTC. The V gene is TRBV7-2, the J gene TRBJ2-7, with D possibly matching TRBD2 (6 bases). V shed 1 base and J shed 7 bases, with 17 bases lying between them. Germline V gene data show CDR1 as SGHTA and CDR2 as FQGNSA. This CDR3 spans 15 amino acids.

Many counts were recorded for this clonotype. The chain is built from TRBV20-1 and TRBJ2-1; D not resolved. This CDR3 region has 10 residues. The germline gives CDR1 DFQATT, CDR2 SNEGSKA (reference sequence). V lost 3 bases to trimming and J lost 13 bases, with 10 bases between them. In nucleotides, the CDR3 is TGCAGTGCTAGCTCCGACCTCCAGTTCTTC. The encoded protein is CSASSDLQFF.

V usage is TRBV18 and J usage is TRBJ1-2; a possible D gene is TRBD1 (6 bases). Trimming pared 5 bases from V and 3 bases from J, leaving 16 bases between. Germline V gene lookup returns CDR1 KGHSH and CDR2 LQKENI. This CDR3 spans 15 amino acids. The CDR3 here is CASSSGQRTYYGYTF. As DNA, the CDR3 is TGTGCCAGCTCAAGCGGACAGAGAACTTACTATGGCTACACCTTC.